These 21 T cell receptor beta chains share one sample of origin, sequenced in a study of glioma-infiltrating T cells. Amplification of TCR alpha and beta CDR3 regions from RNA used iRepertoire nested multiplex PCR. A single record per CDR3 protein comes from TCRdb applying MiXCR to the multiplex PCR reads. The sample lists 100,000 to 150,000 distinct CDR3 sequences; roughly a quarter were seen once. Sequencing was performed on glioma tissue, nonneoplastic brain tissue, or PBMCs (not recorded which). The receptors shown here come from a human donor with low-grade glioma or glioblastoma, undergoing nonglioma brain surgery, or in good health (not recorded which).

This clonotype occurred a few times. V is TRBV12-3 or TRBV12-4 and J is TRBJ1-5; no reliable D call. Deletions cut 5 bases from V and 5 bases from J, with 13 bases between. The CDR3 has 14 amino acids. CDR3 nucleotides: TGTGCCAGCAGTCCGCCCAACCTGGATCAGCCCCAGCATTTT. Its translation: CASSPPNLDQPQHF.

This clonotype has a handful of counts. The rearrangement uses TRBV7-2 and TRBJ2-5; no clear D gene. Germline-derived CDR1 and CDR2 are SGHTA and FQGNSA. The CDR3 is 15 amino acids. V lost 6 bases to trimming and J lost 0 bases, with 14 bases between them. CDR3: CASSRLGRDQETQYF. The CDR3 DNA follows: TGTGCCAGCAGTCGCCTAGGAAGGGACCAAGAGACCCAGTACTTC.

CDR3 DNA sequence: TGTGCCAGCAGTTTAAATCGGGCAGTCTATGGCTACACCTTC. It yields the protein CASSLNRAVYGYTF. The V call is TRBV27, the J call TRBJ1-2, with unresolved D. V was pared by 2 bases and J by 4 bases, with 11 bases between. Per the germline V gene, CDR1 is MNHEY and CDR2 is SMNVEV (reference sequence). CDR3 length: 14 amino acids.

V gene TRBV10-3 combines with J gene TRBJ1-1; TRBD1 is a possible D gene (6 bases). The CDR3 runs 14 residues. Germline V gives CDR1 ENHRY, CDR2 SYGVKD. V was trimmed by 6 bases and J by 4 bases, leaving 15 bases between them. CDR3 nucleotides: TGTGCCATCAGACCCCGGGGGGCAGTCACTGAAGCTTTCTTT. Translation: CAIRPRGAVTEAFF.

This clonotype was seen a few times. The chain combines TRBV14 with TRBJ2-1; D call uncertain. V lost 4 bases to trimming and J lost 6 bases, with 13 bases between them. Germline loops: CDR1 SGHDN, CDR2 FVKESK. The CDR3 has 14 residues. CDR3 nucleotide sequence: TGTGCCAGCAGCCCCTGGACCAGTCCCAATGAGCAGTTCTTC. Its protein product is CASSPWTSPNEQFF.

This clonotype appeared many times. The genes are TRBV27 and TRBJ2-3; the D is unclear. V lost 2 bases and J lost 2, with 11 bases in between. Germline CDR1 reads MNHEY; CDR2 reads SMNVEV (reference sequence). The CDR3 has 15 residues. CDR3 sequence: CASSLVAVNTDTQYF. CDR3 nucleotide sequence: TGTGCCAGCAGTTTAGTCGCGGTGAACACAGATACGCAGTATTTT.

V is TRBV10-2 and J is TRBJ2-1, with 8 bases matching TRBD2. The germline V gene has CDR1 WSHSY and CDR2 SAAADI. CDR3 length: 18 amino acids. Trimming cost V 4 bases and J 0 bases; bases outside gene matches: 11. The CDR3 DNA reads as TGCGCCAGCAGTGGGTCGCGGGGGGCCCCTAGCTCCTACAATGAGCAGTTCTTC. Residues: CASSGSRGAPSSYNEQFF.

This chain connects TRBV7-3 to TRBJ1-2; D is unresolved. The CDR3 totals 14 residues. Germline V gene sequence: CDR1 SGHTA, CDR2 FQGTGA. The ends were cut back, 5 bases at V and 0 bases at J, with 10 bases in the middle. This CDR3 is CASSPAPTNYGYTF. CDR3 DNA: TGTGCCAGCAGCCCAGCCCCTACTAACTATGGCTACACCTTC. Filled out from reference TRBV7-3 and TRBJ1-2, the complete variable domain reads GAGVSQTPSNKVTEKGKYVELRCDPISGHTALYWYRQSLGQGPEFLIYFQGTGAADDSGLPNDRFFAVRPEGSVSTLKIQRTERGDSAVYLCASSPAPTNYGYTFGSGTRLTVV.

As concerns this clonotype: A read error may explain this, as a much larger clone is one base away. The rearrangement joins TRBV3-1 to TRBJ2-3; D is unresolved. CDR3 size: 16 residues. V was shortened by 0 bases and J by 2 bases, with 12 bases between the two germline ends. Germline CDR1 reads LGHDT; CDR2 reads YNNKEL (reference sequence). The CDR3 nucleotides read TGTGCCAGCAGCCAAGAGCCGGCAGTCCACACAGATACGCAGTATTTT. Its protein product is CASSQEPAVHTDTQYF.

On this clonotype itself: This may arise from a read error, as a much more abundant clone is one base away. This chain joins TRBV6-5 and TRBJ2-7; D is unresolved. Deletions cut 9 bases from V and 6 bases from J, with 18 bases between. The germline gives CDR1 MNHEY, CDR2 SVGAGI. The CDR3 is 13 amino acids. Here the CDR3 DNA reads TGTGCCAGTTTCGACACCCGGGTGTTCGAGCAGTACGTC. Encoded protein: CASFDTRVFEQYV.

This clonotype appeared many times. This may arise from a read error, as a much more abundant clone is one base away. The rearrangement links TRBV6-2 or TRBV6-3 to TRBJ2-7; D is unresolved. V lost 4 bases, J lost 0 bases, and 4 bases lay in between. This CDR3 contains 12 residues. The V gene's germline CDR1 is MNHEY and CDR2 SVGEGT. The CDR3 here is CASSSRSYEQYV. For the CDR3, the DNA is TGTGCCAGCAGTTCCCGCTCCTACGAGCAGTACGTC.

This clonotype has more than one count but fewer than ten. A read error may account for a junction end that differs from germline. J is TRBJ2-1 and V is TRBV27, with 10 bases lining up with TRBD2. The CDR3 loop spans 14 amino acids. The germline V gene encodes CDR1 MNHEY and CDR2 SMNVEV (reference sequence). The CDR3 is CASRLAGTTGEQLF. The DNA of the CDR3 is TGTGCCAGCAGACTAGCGGGGACCACAGGTGAGCAGCTCTTC.

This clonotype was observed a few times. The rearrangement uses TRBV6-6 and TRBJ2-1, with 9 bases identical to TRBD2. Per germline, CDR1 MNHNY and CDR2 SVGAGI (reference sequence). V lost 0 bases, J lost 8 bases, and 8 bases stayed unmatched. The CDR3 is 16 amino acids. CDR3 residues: CASSYSQSGGQDEQFF. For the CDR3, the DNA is TGTGCCAGCAGTTACTCGCAAAGCGGGGGGCAAGATGAGCAGTTCTTC.

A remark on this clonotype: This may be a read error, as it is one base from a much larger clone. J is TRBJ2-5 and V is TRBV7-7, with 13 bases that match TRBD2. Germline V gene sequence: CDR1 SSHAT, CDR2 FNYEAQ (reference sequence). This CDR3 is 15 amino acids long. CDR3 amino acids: CASRPGLAGQETQNF. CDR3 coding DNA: TGTGCTAGCCGCCCGGGACTAGCGGGACAAGAGACCCAGAACTTC.

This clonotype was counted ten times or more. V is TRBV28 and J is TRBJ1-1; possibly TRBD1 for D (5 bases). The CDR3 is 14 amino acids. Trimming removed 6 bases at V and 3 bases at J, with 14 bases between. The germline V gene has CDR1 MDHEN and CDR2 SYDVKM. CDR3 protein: CASSSGTLDTEAFF. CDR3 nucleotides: TGTGCCAGCAGCTCAGGGACTCTTGACACTGAAGCTTTCTTT.

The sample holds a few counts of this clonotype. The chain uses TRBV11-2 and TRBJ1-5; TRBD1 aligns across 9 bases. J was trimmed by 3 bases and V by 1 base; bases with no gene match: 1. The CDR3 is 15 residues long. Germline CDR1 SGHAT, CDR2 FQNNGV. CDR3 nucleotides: TGTGCCAGCAGCTTAGGGACAGGGGTCAATCAGCCCCAGCATTTT. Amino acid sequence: CASSLGTGVNQPQHF.

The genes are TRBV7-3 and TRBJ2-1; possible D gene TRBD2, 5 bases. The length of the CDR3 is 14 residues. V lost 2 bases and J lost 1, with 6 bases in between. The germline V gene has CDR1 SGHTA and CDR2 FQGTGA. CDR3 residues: CASSLRGSYNEQFF. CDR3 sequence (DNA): TGTGCCAGCAGCTTACGGGGTTCCTACAATGAGCAGTTCTTC.

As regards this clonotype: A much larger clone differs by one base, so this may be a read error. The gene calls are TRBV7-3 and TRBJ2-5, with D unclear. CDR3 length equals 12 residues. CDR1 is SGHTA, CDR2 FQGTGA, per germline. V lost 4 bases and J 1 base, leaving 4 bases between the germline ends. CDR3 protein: CASSWCQETQYF. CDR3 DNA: TGTGCCAGCAGCTGGTGCCAAGAGACCCAGTACTTC.

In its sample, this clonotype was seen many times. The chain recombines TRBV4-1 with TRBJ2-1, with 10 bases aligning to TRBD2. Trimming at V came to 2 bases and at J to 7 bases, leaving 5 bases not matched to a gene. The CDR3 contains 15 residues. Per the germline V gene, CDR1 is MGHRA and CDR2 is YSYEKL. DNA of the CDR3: TGCGCCAGCAGCCAATCAGCGGGGGGGCTAAATGAGCAGTTCTTC. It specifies CASSQSAGGLNEQFF.

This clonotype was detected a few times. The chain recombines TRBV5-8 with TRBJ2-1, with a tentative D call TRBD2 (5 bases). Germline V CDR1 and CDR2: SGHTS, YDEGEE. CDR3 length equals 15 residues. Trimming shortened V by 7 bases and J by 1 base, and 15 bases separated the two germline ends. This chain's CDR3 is CASLRDPGSYNEQFF. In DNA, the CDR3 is TGTGCCAGCTTGAGAGACCCGGGATCCTACAATGAGCAGTTCTTC.

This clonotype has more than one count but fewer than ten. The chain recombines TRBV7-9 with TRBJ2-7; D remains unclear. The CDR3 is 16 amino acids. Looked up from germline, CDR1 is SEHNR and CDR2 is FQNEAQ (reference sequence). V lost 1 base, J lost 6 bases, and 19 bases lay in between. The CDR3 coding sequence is TGTGCCAGCAGCTTAGGTTCCCTCTGGACGGCCCTCGAGCAGTACGTC. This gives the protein CASSLGSLWTALEQYV.